This TCR beta chain was recovered during a study of T cells in narcolepsy. On this clone itself: Its target is unknown.

Study-level results: Reportedly, autoreactive clonotypes were serially detected in patients' blood but not controls'.

Assay used: immunoSEQ multiplex PCR; TCRdb lists only in-frame clones, some missing. The table records about 34,000 clones, roughly 77% of them present only once. This receptor was taken from a human donor in good health. The sequenced sample was memory (CD45RA-) CD4+ T cells from blood.

CDR3 in DNA: TGTGCCAGCAGTCCCCGAGGCTCCAGGTTAACCATGAACACTGAAGCTTTCTTT. Its protein is CASSPRGSRLTMNTEAFF. V is TRBV28 and J is TRBJ1-1; D uncertain. Trimming pared 5 bases from V and 0 bases from J, leaving 22 bases between. The CDR3 sequence is 18 residues long. Looked up from germline, CDR1 is MDHEN and CDR2 is SYDVKM.